Below, 12 T cell receptor beta chains from the same sample are listed, as sequenced in a study of blood T cell repertoires in COVID-19. Repertoires were generated with immunoSEQ multiplex PCR, while TCRdb's copy carries only in-frame clones and drops some. The sample has over 150,000 clones; less than 90% are singletons. Source material: PBMCs or T cells enriched from blood (not recorded which). The receptors were sampled from a woman aged 45 to 65 who had recovered from COVID-19.

V gene TRBV2 combines with J gene TRBJ2-7, with TRBD1 matching over 9 bases. The germline CDR1 and CDR2 sequences are SNHLY and FYNNEI. CDR3 size: 15 residues. Germline trimming cut 7 bases from V and 1 base from J; bases unmatched to any gene: 8. The DNA for the CDR3 is TGTGCCAGCATACCTCCGGGACAGGGTTCCTACGAGCAGTACTTC. Its translation: CASIPPGQGSYEQYF.

The rearrangement links TRBV5-6 to TRBJ2-1; TRBD2 is a possible D gene (5 bases). With 5 bases removed from V and 0 bases from J, the gap between germline ends came to 9 bases. This CDR3 spans 14 amino acids. Per the germline V gene, CDR1 is SGHDT and CDR2 is YYEEEE. The CDR3 nucleotides are TGTGCCAGCAGTTACGGGGTCTCCTACAATGAGCAGTTCTTC. Translated, it gives CASSYGVSYNEQFF.

This clone was picked up one time. The CDR3, as DNA: TGCGCCAGCAGTCCCGACGGGGTATCTAGCACTGAAGCTTTCTTT. Its protein is CASSPDGVSSTEAFF. The chain recombines TRBV5-1 with TRBJ1-1, with unresolved D. V was clipped by 5 bases and J by 4 bases, with 18 bases between them. The CDR3 extends over 15 amino acids. Germline loops: CDR1 SGHRS, CDR2 YFSETQ.

J is TRBJ2-1 and V is TRBV24-1, with 8 positions matching TRBD1. V was pared by 1 base and J by 7 bases, with 8 bases of the junction left unmatched. Germline V lookup: CDR1 KGHDR, CDR2 SFDVKD. The CDR3 runs 16 residues. The CDR3 DNA follows: TGTGCCACCAGTGATTTATCAGGGGGCGCTTTAAATGAGCAGTTCTTC. It specifies CATSDLSGGALNEQFF.

V and J are TRBV6-2 or TRBV6-3 and TRBJ2-7, with a weak D call TRBD1 (5 bases). Trimming removed 2 bases from V and 4 bases from J, with 15 bases in between. The CDR3 consists of 15 residues. CDR1 is MNHEY, CDR2 SVGEGT, per germline. The CDR3 reads CASSYHRARVYEQYF. The CDR3 DNA reads as TGTGCCAGCAGTTACCACCGCGCCAGGGTATACGAGCAGTACTTC.

The J gene is TRBJ1-2, the V gene TRBV2; TRBD1 might be the D (5 bases). The germline V and J ends were trimmed by 5 bases and 4 bases, with 17 bases remaining between them. Germline CDR1 and CDR2: SNHLY and FYNNEI. The CDR3 extends over 15 amino acids. CDR3 protein: CASSPRTSGSYGYTF. The DNA of the CDR3 is TGTGCCAGCAGTCCCCGGACAAGTGGTAGCTATGGCTACACCTTC.

This clone was detected once. The chain combines TRBV5-1 with TRBJ1-1; D unresolved. Germline CDR1 and CDR2: SGHRS and YFSETQ. The CDR3 length is 13 residues. Trimming took off 2 bases at V and 1 base at J, with 6 bases between the two ends. In DNA form, the CDR3 reads TGCGCCAGCAGCTTCCAGGAGAACACTGAAGCTTTCTTT. Translating it yields CASSFQENTEAFF.

This clone was recorded once. This CDR3 reads CASSPRRTGANEKLFF. DNA for the CDR3: TGTGCCAGCTCACCAAGAAGGACAGGCGCGAATGAAAAACTGTTTTTT. This chain connects TRBV18 to TRBJ1-4; 7 bases match TRBD1. V was pared by 2 bases and J by 5 bases, with 8 bases of the junction left unmatched. The germline V gene encodes CDR1 KGHSH and CDR2 LQKENI. CDR3 length equals 16 residues. Based on the CDR3 plus reference TRBV18 and TRBJ1-4, the full variable domain is NAGVMQNPRHLVRRRGQEARLRCSPMKGHSHVYWYRQLPEEGLKFMVYLQKENIIDESGMPKERFSAEFPKEGPSILRIQQVVRGDSAAYFCASSPRRTGANEKLFFGSGTQLSVL.

J is TRBJ2-2 and V is TRBV29-1, with 8 bases matching TRBD2. Germline lookup yields CDR1 SQVTM and CDR2 ANQGSEA. The CDR3 contains 15 residues. Trimming cost V 4 bases and J 2 bases; bases outside gene matches: 6. The CDR3 DNA reads as TGCAGCGTTGCGGCGGGACTAGGAAACACCGGGGAGCTGTTTTTT. Its protein is CSVAAGLGNTGELFF.

The chain combines TRBV10-1 with TRBJ1-1; D is unclear. Germline values: CDR1 WNHNN, CDR2 SYGVQD (reference sequence). V shed 3 bases and J shed 5 bases, with 10 bases lying between them. The CDR3 spans 13 residues. The CDR3 DNA reads TGCGCCAGCAGTGATAGGGAGTATACTGAAGCTTTCTTT. This sequence encodes CASSDREYTEAFF.

The chain employs TRBV18 and TRBJ2-4, with TRBD2 matching over 7 bases. V lost 5 bases, J lost 1 base, and 14 bases stayed unmatched. CDR1 KGHSH and CDR2 LQKENI come from the germline V gene. The CDR3 loop spans 18 amino acids. Here the CDR3 DNA reads TGTGCCAGCTCAACGACTAGCCCAGGAGGGTTGGCCAAAAACATTCAGTACTTC. Residues: CASSTTSPGGLAKNIQYF.

This chain uses TRBV21-1 with TRBJ1-4. TRBV21-1 is a known pseudogene. The CDR3 runs to 16 residues. The CDR3 sequence: CASSKVSRGTGEKLFF. The CDR3, as DNA: TGTGCCAGCAGCAAAGTGTCGCGGGGAACGGGGGAAAAACTGTTTTTT.